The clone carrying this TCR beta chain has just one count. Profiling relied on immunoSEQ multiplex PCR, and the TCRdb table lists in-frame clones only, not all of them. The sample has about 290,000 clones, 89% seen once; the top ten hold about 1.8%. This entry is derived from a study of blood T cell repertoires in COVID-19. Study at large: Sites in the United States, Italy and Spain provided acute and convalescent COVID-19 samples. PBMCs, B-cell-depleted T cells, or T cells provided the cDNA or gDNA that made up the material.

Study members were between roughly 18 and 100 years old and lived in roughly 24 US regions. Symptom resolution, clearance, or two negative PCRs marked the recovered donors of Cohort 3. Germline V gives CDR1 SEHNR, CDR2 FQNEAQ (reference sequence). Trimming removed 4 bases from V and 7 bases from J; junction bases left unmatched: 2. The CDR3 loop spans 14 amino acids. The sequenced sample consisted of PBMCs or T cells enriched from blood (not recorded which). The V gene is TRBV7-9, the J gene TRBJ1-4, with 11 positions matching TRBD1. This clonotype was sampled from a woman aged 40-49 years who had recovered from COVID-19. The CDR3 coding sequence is TGTGCCAGCAGCTCGGACAGGGGGCCTGAAAAACTGTTTTTT. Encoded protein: CASSSDRGPEKLFF.